The T cell receptor (beta chain) under discussion was sequenced for a study of T cell clones after liver transplantation. For the study at large: TCRbeta sequencing after a pre-transplant mixed lymphocyte reaction identified graft-donor-reactive clones, later tracked in post-transplant blood.

Profiled with immunoSEQ multiplex PCR; TCRdb holds only in-frame clones, not every one. The repertoire has some 57,000 clones, roughly three quarters of them found once; the top ten carry roughly a tenth. With regard to this clone: What it binds is not known.

Study results and limitations: In most of the 8 subjects, circulating graft-donor-reactive CD4 TCRbeta sequences fell significantly after transplant. Low donor cell numbers restricted donor-reactive repertoire measurement in two subjects.

The receptor comes from a human patient who received a liver transplant. The T cells may partly be graft donor cells. The sequences come from CD4+ T cells from blood, collected at the 22-month timepoint.

The CDR3 region has the DNA TGCGCCAGCTCCTTTAGCGGGGGGGCCCTGAATACGCAGTATTTT. Its protein is CASSFSGGALNTQYF. The chain combines TRBV4-1 with TRBJ2-3, with 11 positions matching TRBD2. The CDR3 is 15 residues long. V lost 8 bases and J lost 7; bases outside the gene matches: 11. The germline CDR1 and CDR2 sequences are MGHRA and YSYEKL.